This paragraph reports one TCR beta chain. Its antigen is currently unknown. This specimen comes from a study of graft-versus-host responses after intestinal transplantation. Study information: Anti-thymocyte globulin was used for induction in all recipients, who then took tacrolimus and steroids for roughly 3 years. Study-wide points: GvH clone levels peaked in circulation, and this peak was associated with early post-transplant HvG declines. GvH clones were identified in recipient marrow, with some first appearing in ileum or blood. The presence of high graft-versus-host to host-versus-graft clonal ratios in allografts characterized patients with graft-donor T cell macrochimerism.

V lost 6 bases and J lost 1, with 9 bases in between. The germline V gene encodes CDR1 SGHVS and CDR2 FQNEAQ. The CDR3 is 13 amino acids. The protocol was immunoSEQ multiplex PCR, while the TCRdb copy is restricted to in-frame clones and leaves out a portion. The repertoire consists of some 84,000 clones, with roughly 80% occurring once and the leading ten covering 0.65% to 0.85%. V and J are TRBV7-8 and TRBJ1-1, with TRBD1 as a possible D gene (5 bases). This sequence was found in a human donor who received an intestinal transplant. The sample was unstimulated CD4+ T cells sorted from spleen or lymph node cells, taken before intestinal transplant. DNA of the CDR3: TGTGCCAGCAGTAATAGGGGGAACACTGAAGCTTTCTTT. Translated, it gives CASSNRGNTEAFF.